The clone carrying this T cell receptor beta chain was seen a few times. The data originate from a study of blood T cell repertoires in COVID-19. For the study at large: T cells, B-cell-depleted T cells, or PBMCs supplied cDNA or gDNA.

The CDR3 is 13 residues long. The V end lost 2 bases, the J end lost 11 bases, and 10 bases lay between the germline ends. Germline lookup yields CDR1 SGHTA and CDR2 FQGNSA. Participants came from about two dozen US areas, aged about 18 to 95 years. Cohorts were based on clinical histories the participants reported. Symptom resolution, clearance, or two negative PCRs marked the recovered donors of Cohort 3. Libraries were prepared by immunoSEQ multiplex PCR; TCRdb keeps only in-frame clonotypes and omits some of them. The profile shows about 140,000 clones, more than 75% of them singletons. The sequenced sample was PBMCs or T cells enriched from blood (not recorded which). V is TRBV7-2 and J is TRBJ1-6, with D uncertain. The TCR sequence derives from a man in his 60s who had recovered from COVID-19. CDR3 sequence reads: CASSLRRITPLHF. DNA of the CDR3: TGTGCCAGCAGCTTACGGAGAATCACACCCCTCCACTTT.